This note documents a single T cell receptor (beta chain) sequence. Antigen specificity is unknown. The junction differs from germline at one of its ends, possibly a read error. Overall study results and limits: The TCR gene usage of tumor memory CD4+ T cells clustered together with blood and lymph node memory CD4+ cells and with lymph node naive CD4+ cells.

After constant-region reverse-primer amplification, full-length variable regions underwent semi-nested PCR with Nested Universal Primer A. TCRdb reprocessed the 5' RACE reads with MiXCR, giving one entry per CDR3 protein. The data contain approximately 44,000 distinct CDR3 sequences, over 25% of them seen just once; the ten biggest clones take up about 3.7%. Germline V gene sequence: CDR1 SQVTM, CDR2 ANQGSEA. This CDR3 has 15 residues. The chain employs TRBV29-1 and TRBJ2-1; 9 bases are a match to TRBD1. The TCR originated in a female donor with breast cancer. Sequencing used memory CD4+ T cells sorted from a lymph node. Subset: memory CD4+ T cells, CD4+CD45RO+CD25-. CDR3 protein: CSVDRDREDYNERFF. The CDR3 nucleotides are TGCAGCGTTGACCGGGACAGGGAAGACTACAATGAGCGGTTCTTC.